This TCR beta chain was sequenced during a study of B cell selection in AIRE deficiency. Points on this clone: What it recognizes is unknown.

Findings of the study overall: Shared Treg sequences had shorter CDR3s, biased toward rearrangements with few non-templated insertions. Of some 4,000 shared Treg TCRbeta sequences, roughly 31% were healthy-donor-only and approximately 9.7% patient-only. Healthy Tconv contained over 35% of shared healthy Treg sequences; only TCRbeta sequenced.

In the study's own analysis: Conventional T cell pools: about 100,000 distinct patient, 130,000 to 150,000 donor TCRbeta sequences. Repertoires were generated with immunoSEQ multiplex PCR, while TCRdb's copy carries only in-frame clones and drops some. V, J and clone size reflect that table, while D and trimming were determined from the DNA. In the table there are about 24,000 clones, approximately 96% of which are singletons. CDR1 is SEHNR, CDR2 FQNEAQ, per germline (reference sequence). V shed 5 bases and J shed 5 bases, with 15 bases lying between them. This CDR3 is 15 amino acids long. CD4+CD127+ cells were sorted as the conventional CD4 T cells.

The V gene is TRBV7-9, the J gene TRBJ1-4, with D perhaps matching TRBD1 (5 bases). The TCR was taken from a human donor in good health. The sample comprised CD4+CD127+ conventional T cells sorted from PBMCs. The CDR3 sequence is CASSPGTGSNEKLFF. CDR3 nucleotides: TGTGCCAGCAGCCCCGGAACAGGTTCAAATGAAAAACTGTTTTTT.